The following is a TCR beta chain sequence with its context. This entry comes from a study of blood T cells in healthy people across ages. Germline V lookup: CDR1 MNHEY, CDR2 SVGEGT. V trimming: 2 bases; J trimming: 3 bases; junction bases outside the gene matches: 15. The CDR3 length is 18 residues. The authors ran a second PCR of about 7 to 12 cycles using a sample-barcoded 5' primer and a J-beta primer mix. TCRdb recomputed calls from the 5' RACE reads with MiXCR, one row per CDR3 protein. Among about 1,400,000 distinct CDR3 sequences, approximately 42% were seen once, and the ten largest hold 7% to 9.5%.

The receptor's source is a woman aged 18-29 years in good health. Sequenced: blood. V gene TRBV6-2 or TRBV6-3 combines with J gene TRBJ2-7; TRBD1 aligns across 8 bases. The chain's CDR3 is CASSYPDDETGDHYEQYF. The CDR3 nucleotides read TGTGCCAGCAGTTACCCCGATGATGAGACAGGGGATCACTACGAGCAGTACTTC.